These T cell receptor beta chains were read from a single sample in a study of T cells in tumors after PD-1 blockade. Here immunoSEQ multiplex PCR was the method, and the copy in TCRdb shows in-frame clones only, minus some. The sample records roughly 3,900 clones, roughly 67% being singletons. The sequencing used tumor tissue, collected before anti-PD-1 treatment. These receptors were taken from a human donor with basal cell carcinoma. CDR3s include the opening cysteine and the closing phenylalanine or tryptophan. D genes are given only for firm matches. Only some rows state a clone size, as once, few, many or a class for expanded clones.

>TRBJ2-1|NA|NA|TRBV12-2
TGTGCAAGTCGCCCCCCCCGGGACCTCACAATTGAGCAGTTCTTC
CASRPPRDLTIEQFF
>TRBJ1-2|few|TRBD1|TRBV28
TGTGCCACTCGACAGGGGCTCGACTATGGCTACACCTTC
CATRQGLDYGYTF
>TRBJ2-2|NA|TRBD2|TRBV6-4
TGTGCCAGCAGTCCACTAGCGGGAGGGACCGGGGAGCTGTTTTTT
CASSPLAGGTGELFF
>TRBJ2-5|NA|NA|TRBV7-2
TGTGCCAGCAGCTCTGAGGACGGAGAGACCCAGTACTTC
CASSSEDGETQYF
>TRBJ2-1|NA|NA|TRBV7-9
TGTGCCAGCAGCTTGGAGGGTTCCTACAATGAGCAGTTCTTC
CASSLEGSYNEQFF
>TRBJ1-6|NA|NA|TRBV5-6
TGTGCCAGCAGCGGGACCGGAAGGTATTCACCCCTCCACTTT
CASSGTGRYSPLHF
>TRBJ1-2|NA|NA|TRBV19
TGTGCCAGTAGTATGGTCAACGGCGGCTACACCTTC
CASSMVNGGYTF
>TRBJ2-1|NA|NA|TRBV9
TGTGCCAGCAGCGGCGGGACGGGGTACAATGAGCAGTTCTTC
CASSGGTGYNEQFF
>TRBJ2-6|NA|NA|TRBV7-9
TGTGCCAGCAGCTTGCCCCAAGGGGGGCGATTCTATGGGGCCAACGTCCTGACTTTC
CASSLPQGGRFYGANVLTF
>TRBJ2-3|NA|NA|TRBV6-4
TGTGCCAGCAGTGGTGACCGGGACACAGATACGCAGTATTTT
CASSGDRDTDTQYF
>TRBJ1-5|few|NA|TRBV28
TGTGCCAGCAAAAGATCGTACCGGGGGCCGAGCAATCAGCCCCAGCATTTT
CASKRSYRGPSNQPQHF